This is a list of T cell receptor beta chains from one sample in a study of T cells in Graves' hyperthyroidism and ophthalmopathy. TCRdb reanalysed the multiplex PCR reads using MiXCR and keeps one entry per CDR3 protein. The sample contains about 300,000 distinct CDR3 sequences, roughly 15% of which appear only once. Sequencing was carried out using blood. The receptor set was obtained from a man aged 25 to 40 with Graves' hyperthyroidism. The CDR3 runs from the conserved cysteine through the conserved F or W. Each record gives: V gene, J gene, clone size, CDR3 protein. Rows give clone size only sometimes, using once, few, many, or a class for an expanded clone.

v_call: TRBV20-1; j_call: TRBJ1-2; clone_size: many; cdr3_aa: CSARDYEGKGYTF
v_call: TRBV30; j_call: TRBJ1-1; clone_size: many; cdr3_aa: CAWARTEAFF
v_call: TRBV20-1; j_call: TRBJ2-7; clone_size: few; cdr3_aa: CSATAPWGEQYF
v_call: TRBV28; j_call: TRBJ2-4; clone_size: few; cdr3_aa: CASRDQQENIQYF
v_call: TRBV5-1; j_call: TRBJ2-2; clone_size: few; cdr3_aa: CASSRQGLRAGELFF
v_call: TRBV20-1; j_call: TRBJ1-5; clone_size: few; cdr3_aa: CSASAKGSPSNQPQHF
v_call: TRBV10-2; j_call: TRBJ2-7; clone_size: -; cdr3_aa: CASSETSGSDEQYF
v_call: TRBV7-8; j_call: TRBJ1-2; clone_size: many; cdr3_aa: CASTLGGGRDGYTF
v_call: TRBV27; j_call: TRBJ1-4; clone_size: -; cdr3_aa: CASSFLGQGLNEKLSF
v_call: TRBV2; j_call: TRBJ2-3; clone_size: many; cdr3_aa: CASMEGTSANTQYF
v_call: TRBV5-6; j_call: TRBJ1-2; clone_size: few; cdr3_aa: CASSPLGRGLGGAFGYTF
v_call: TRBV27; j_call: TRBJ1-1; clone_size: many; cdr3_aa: CASRGMNTEAFF
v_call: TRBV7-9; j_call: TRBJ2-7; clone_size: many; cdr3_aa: CASSFGSAYEQYF
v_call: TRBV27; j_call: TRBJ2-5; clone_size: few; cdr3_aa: CASSVERSETQYF
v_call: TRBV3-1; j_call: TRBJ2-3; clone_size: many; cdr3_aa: CASSQEGLSTDTQYF
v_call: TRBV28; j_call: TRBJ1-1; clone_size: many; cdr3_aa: CASSLAGLGDRTEAFF
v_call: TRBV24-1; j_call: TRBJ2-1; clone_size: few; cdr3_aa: CATSEGGSYHNEQFF
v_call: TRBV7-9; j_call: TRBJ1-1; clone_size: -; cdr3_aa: CAGSPDVWNTEAFF
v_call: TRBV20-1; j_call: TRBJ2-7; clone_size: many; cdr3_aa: CSARDTAGGTEQYF
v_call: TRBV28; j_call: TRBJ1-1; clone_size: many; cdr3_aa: CASSDIGGNTEAFF
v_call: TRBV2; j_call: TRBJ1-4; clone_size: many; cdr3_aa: CAIERREGEKLFF
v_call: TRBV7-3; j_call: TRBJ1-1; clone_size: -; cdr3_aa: CASSPGDSSQAFF
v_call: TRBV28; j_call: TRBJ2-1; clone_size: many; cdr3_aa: CASSSFSGNEQFF
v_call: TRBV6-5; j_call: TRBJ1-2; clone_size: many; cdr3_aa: CASSYSTGTAAHGYTF
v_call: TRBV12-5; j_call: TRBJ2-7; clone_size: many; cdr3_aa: CASGPGTGGYEQYF
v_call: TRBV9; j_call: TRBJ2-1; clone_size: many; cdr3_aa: CASSVDVNGRGDEQFF
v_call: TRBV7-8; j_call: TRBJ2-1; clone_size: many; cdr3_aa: CASRAGTTNSYNEQFF
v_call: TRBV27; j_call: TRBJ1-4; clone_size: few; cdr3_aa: CASSLATNEKLFF
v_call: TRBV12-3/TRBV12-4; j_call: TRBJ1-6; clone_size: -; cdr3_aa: CASSQGDHNSPLHF